This entry lists 24 T cell receptor beta chains sequenced from one sample in a study of shared clonotypes between healthy human individuals (dated by TCRdb to between 2020 and 2021). The method was the immunoSEQ multiplex PCR assay. TCRdb took over this immuneACCESS table, retaining in-frame rearrangements with V and J assigned. Such tables are incomplete; in checked studies, under half of the missing clones stem from an unresolved V gene, and the remainder is unexplained. This sample lists 850,000 to 1,100,000 clones; about 80% were detected once. Of the sample, about 0.94% is held by the ten largest clones. Sequenced sample: memory CD4+ T cells from PBMCs. Taken with the paper, the label for cell subset or site translates to: CD45RA-negative fraction. These receptor sequences come from a man aged 18 to 29 in good health. Some clones in this sample may be carry-over from other donors' samples.

The chain is built from TRBV6-4 and TRBJ1-2; a possible D gene is TRBD1 (5 bases). The CDR3 covers 12 residues. The V gene lost 10 bases and the J gene lost 8 bases, with 17 bases spanning the gap. Germline CDR1 and CDR2: MRHNA and SNTAGT. CDR3 loop: CATHWGSRGYTF. In DNA form, the CDR3 reads TGTGCCACTCACTGGGGGTCGCGGGGCTACACCTTC.

The chain recombines TRBV6-1 with TRBJ2-2; D is unresolved. Germline values: CDR1 MNHNS, CDR2 SASEGT. The CDR3 is 10 amino acids. The V and J ends lost 10 bases and 7 bases respectively, with 7 bases between them. The CDR3 region has the DNA TGTGCCATAGCCCTCGGGGAGCTGTTTTTT. Amino acid sequence: CAIALGELFF.

The chain has TRBV7-8 and TRBJ1-3; no definite D call. The CDR3 extends over 15 amino acids. V shed 1 base and J shed 0 bases, with 7 bases lying between them. Germline lookup yields CDR1 SGHVS and CDR2 FQNEAQ. As DNA, the CDR3 is TGTGCCAGCAGCTTAGACGGGAACTCTGGAAACACCATATATTTT. It codes for CASSLDGNSGNTIYF.

The chain recombines TRBV2 with TRBJ1-2; D is undetermined. Germline V gives CDR1 SNHLY, CDR2 FYNNEI. The CDR3 loop spans 14 amino acids. V lost 5 bases and J lost 8, with 18 bases in between. Here the CDR3 reads CASSPELRSGGYTF. In DNA, the CDR3 is TGTGCCAGCAGTCCTGAACTAAGGAGTGGGGGCTACACCTTC.

The chain combines TRBV11-3 with TRBJ2-3, with TRBD1 as a possible D gene (6 bases). The CDR3 is 14 amino acids. Trimming left V 5 bases short and J 6 bases short, with 15 bases between. Germline CDR1 is SGHNT and CDR2 is YENEEA. The CDR3 loop is CASSILRGMDTQYF. For the CDR3, the DNA is TGTGCCAGCAGCATCCTCAGGGGTATGGATACGCAGTATTTT.

The chain has TRBV7-2 and TRBJ2-3; D might be TRBD2 (6 bases). The ends were cut back, 0 bases at V and 0 bases at J, with 16 bases in the middle. This CDR3 comprises 18 residues. Per the germline V gene, CDR1 is SGHTA and CDR2 is FQGNSA. CDR3 protein: CASSLAPPLAQSTDTQYF. For the CDR3, the DNA is TGTGCCAGCAGCTTAGCTCCCCCCCTAGCGCAAAGCACAGATACGCAGTATTTT.

The chain carries TRBV6-6 and TRBJ1-1; D not resolved. CDR1 MNHNY and CDR2 SVGAGI come from the germline V gene (reference sequence). V lost 6 bases and J lost 1, with 12 bases in between. CDR3 size: 14 residues. The CDR3 nucleotides read TGTGCCAGCAGACCGGACGGGTCGAACACTGAAGCTTTCTTT. It codes for CASRPDGSNTEAFF.

In this sample, this clone turned up once. CDR3 DNA: TGTGCCAGCAGTTTAGGGTCAGGGCTTCGTCGCGAGACCCAGTACTTC. Protein: CASSLGSGLRRETQYF. This chain uses TRBV28 with TRBJ2-5, with D maybe TRBD1 (5 bases). Trimming pared 2 bases from V and 5 bases from J, leaving 18 bases between. Germline CDR1 reads MDHEN; CDR2 reads SYDVKM. The CDR3 extends over 16 amino acids.

This sequence joins TRBV10-1 and TRBJ2-5, with 11 bases matching TRBD2. Germline loops: CDR1 WNHNN, CDR2 SYGVQD (reference sequence). After removal of 6 bases from V and 4 bases from J, the junction contained 4 bases not matched to a gene. The CDR3 has 14 residues. In DNA form, the CDR3 reads TGCGCCAGCAGAACGACTAGCGGGGCAGAGACCCAGTACTTC. Translating it yields CASRTTSGAETQYF.

The chain joins TRBV28 to TRBJ1-1; TRBD1 matches 9 bases. The CDR3 is 16 residues long. V shed 6 bases and J 5 bases; nucleotides not matched to a gene: 13. Germline CDR1 MDHEN, CDR2 SYDVKM. The CDR3 protein is CASRSGTGSRSTEAFF. The CDR3 coding sequence is TGTGCCAGCAGGTCCGGGACAGGGTCCCGGAGTACTGAAGCTTTCTTT. Full variable domain (rest looked up from reference TRBV28 and TRBJ1-1): DVKVTQSSRYLVKRTGEKVFLECVQDMDHENMFWYRQDPGLGLRLIYFSYDVKMKEKGDIPEGYSVSREKKERFSLILESASTNQTSMYLCASRSGTGSRSTEAFFGQGTRLTVV.

This chain connects TRBV19 to TRBJ2-3; the match to TRBD2 covers 9 bases. This CDR3 region has 15 residues. V shed 8 bases and J 4 bases; nucleotides not matched to a gene: 10. The germline V gene has CDR1 LNHDA and CDR2 SQIVND (reference sequence). For the CDR3, the DNA is TGTGCCAGTTTGGGGCGAGTAGCGGGAGCAGATACGCAGTATTTT. Its translation is CASLGRVAGADTQYF.

V usage is TRBV28 and J usage is TRBJ2-7; 8 nucleotides match TRBD1. J gave up 0 bases and V 5 bases, and 6 bases lay outside the gene matches. The CDR3 runs to 15 residues. Per the germline V gene, CDR1 is MDHEN and CDR2 is SYDVKM. The chain's CDR3 is CASSTLGTGSYEQYF. CDR3 sequence (DNA): TGTGCCAGCAGTACCTTGGGGACAGGCTCCTACGAGCAGTACTTC.

This clone was seen only once. J is TRBJ2-2 and V is TRBV28, with TRBD1 identical over 8 bases. This CDR3 contains 14 residues. Per germline, CDR1 MDHEN and CDR2 SYDVKM. Trimming took 4 bases from V and 9 from J; bases not matched to a gene: 7. The CDR3 sequence is CASSWGQGARELFF. CDR3 DNA: TGTGCCAGCAGTTGGGGGCAGGGGGCCCGGGAGCTGTTTTTT.

This clone was recorded once. The chain carries TRBV2 and TRBJ2-6; D unclear. The CDR3 is 14 amino acids. Germline CDR1 is SNHLY and CDR2 is FYNNEI. Trimming removed 6 bases from V and 1 base from J, with 7 bases in between. Here the CDR3 reads CASRARSGANVLTF. The CDR3 nucleotides are TGTGCCAGCAGAGCGAGGTCTGGGGCCAACGTCCTGACTTTC.

For the CDR3, the DNA is TGTGCCAGCAGCGTGGGGGTCTTGAGTTATGGCTACACCTTC. This encodes CASSVGVLSYGYTF. The gene calls are TRBV9 and TRBJ1-2; a weak D match, TRBD1 (5 bases). Per germline, CDR1 SGDLS and CDR2 YYNGEE. The CDR3 covers 14 residues. V lost 2 bases and J 5 bases, leaving 13 bases between the germline ends.

This chain links TRBV5-1 with TRBJ1-2; 9 positions agree with TRBD1. Germline V gene data show CDR1 as SGHRS and CDR2 as YFSETQ. The junction had 14 bases not matched to a gene; V was cut back by 4 bases and J by 4 bases. The CDR3 loop spans 17 amino acids. CDR3 sequence: CASSQRTGAVSGYGYTF. CDR3 nucleotides: TGCGCCAGCAGCCAACGGACAGGGGCTGTCTCGGGCTATGGCTACACCTTC.

The chain employs TRBV7-2 and TRBJ1-5; D not certain. The germline CDR1 and CDR2 sequences are SGHTA and FQGNSA. Trimming removed 5 bases from V and 8 bases from J, with 16 bases in between. CDR3 length: 14 amino acids. In nucleotides, the CDR3 is TGTGCCAGCAGCCCGGGTGGGCCTGGGGAGCCCCAGCATTTT. Its protein product is CASSPGGPGEPQHF.

With regard to this clone: The sample has other DNA sequences that encode this CDR3 too. This chain connects TRBV5-1 to TRBJ1-2, with TRBD1 as a possible D gene (5 bases). Per the germline V gene, CDR1 is SGHRS and CDR2 is YFSETQ. There are 12 residues in the CDR3. With 1 base removed from V and 6 bases from J, the gap between germline ends came to 7 bases. CDR3 region: CASSLQGDGYTF. The CDR3 DNA follows: TGCGCCAGCAGCTTGCAGGGTGATGGCTACACCTTC.

Worth noting for this clone: Distinct nucleotide sequences in the sample also encode this CDR3. The chain combines TRBV30 with TRBJ1-1; D perhaps matches TRBD1 (5 bases). With 2 bases removed from V and 1 base from J, the gap between germline ends came to 8 bases. The CDR3 runs to 13 residues. The germline gives CDR1 GTSNPN, CDR2 SVGIG (reference sequence). CDR3 sequence: CAWSPGWNTEAFF. In DNA, the CDR3 is TGTGCCTGGAGTCCAGGGTGGAACACTGAAGCTTTCTTT.

There are a few counts of this clone. This CDR3 reads CASSESGGPSNGYTF. CDR3 DNA sequence: TGTGCCAGCAGTGAATCGGGGGGCCCATCAAATGGCTACACCTTC. This chain uses TRBV7-3 with TRBJ1-2; TRBD1 might be the D (6 bases). The V gene lost 6 bases and the J gene lost 6 bases, with 20 bases spanning the gap. Germline V gives CDR1 SGHTA, CDR2 FQGTGA. The CDR3 runs 15 residues.

CDR3 amino acids: CASSDIEETQYF. DNA of the CDR3: TGTGCCAGCAGTGACATAGAAGAGACCCAGTACTTC. V is TRBV2 and J is TRBJ2-5, with no clear D. CDR1 is SNHLY and CDR2 is FYNNEI in the germline V gene. V shed 3 bases and J shed 3 bases, with 5 bases lying between them. The CDR3 totals 12 residues.

This clone was detected only once. This sequence joins TRBV7-2 and TRBJ2-7, with TRBD2 matching 12 bases. The V gene's germline CDR1 is SGHTA and CDR2 FQGNSA. Trimming removed 5 bases from V and 2 bases from J; junction bases left unmatched: 4. The CDR3 covers 15 residues. CDR3 residues: CASSRTSGATYEQYF. CDR3 DNA: TGTGCCAGCAGCCGGACTAGCGGGGCCACCTACGAGCAGTACTTC.

The J gene is TRBJ2-1, the V gene TRBV5-1; tentatively, D is TRBD2 (6 bases). The CDR3 loop spans 18 amino acids. Germline V gene lookup returns CDR1 SGHRS and CDR2 YFSETQ. V was trimmed by 4 bases and J by 4 bases, leaving 24 bases between them. As DNA, the CDR3 is TGCGCCAGCAGCCCCGCCGGCCTCAGGGAGGTAAGGTACAATGAGCAGTTCTTC. Its translation is CASSPAGLREVRYNEQFF.

The CDR3 DNA follows: TGTGCCAGCAGTCAGAAAACAGGGTCAGCCGGGGAGCTGTTTTTT. Translation gives CASSQKTGSAGELFF. V gene TRBV27 combines with J gene TRBJ2-2; TRBD1 might be the D (6 bases). V lost 5 bases, J lost 6 bases, and 16 bases lay in between. The CDR3 consists of 15 residues. Germline V gene lookup returns CDR1 MNHEY and CDR2 SMNVEV (reference sequence).